The clone carrying this TCR beta chain was picked up one time. What it recognizes is unknown. Trimming took off 0 bases at V and 0 bases at J, with 7 bases between the two ends. Germline V gives CDR1 SGHDT, CDR2 YYEEEE. The CDR3 has 15 amino acids. The sample belongs to a study of OX40 agonist ivuxolimab in advanced cancers. Broader study findings: Circulating CD4+ and CD8+ T cells showed clonal expansion by week 6 at 0.1 to 3.0 mg/kg.

Assay used: immunoSEQ multiplex PCR; TCRdb lists only in-frame clones, some missing. The data contain around 67,000 clones, about 85% of them singletons. Systemic immunosuppression or a history of autoimmune disease excluded patients. Sequences were derived from CD4+ or CD8+ T cells sorted from blood, sampled in a trial of the OX40 agonist ivuxolimab. The origin of this receptor is an adult with an advanced solid tumor such as melanoma, head and neck, liver or kidney cancer. The chain recombines TRBV5-6 with TRBJ2-1, with D perhaps TRBD2 (6 bases). This CDR3 is CASSLVGSSYNEQFF. The CDR3 DNA is TGTGCCAGCAGCTTGGTCGGGAGCTCCTACAATGAGCAGTTCTTC.